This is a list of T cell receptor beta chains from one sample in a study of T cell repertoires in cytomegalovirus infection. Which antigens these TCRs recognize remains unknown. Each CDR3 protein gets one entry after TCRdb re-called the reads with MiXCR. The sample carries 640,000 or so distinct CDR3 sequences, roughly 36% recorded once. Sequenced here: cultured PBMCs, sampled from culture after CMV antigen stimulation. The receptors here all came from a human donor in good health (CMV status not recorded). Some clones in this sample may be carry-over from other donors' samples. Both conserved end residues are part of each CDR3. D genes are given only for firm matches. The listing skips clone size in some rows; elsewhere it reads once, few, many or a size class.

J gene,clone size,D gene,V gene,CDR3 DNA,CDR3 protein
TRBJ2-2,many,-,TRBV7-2,TGTGCCAGCAGCCCTGGGACCGGGGAGCTGTTTTTT,CASSPGTGELFF
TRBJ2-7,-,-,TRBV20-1,TGCAGTGCTACCAAAGACAGTAACTACGAGCAGTACTTC,CSATKDSNYEQYF
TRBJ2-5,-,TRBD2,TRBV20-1,TGCAGTGCTAGAGATCTGCCTAGCGGGGAAGAGACCCAGTACTTC,CSARDLPSGEETQYF
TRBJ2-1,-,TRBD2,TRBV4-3,TGCGCCAGCAGCCCCTTCGGGGCGGGAGGAAGCAATGAGCAGTTCTTC,CASSPFGAGGSNEQFF
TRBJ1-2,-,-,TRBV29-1,TGCAGCGCTGGGGGCACTAACTATGGCTACACCTTC,CSAGGTNYGYTF
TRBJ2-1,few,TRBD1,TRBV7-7,TGTGCCAGCAGCTTAGGAGGACAGGGGGCTACGGGGAATGAGCAGTTCTTC,CASSLGGQGATGNEQFF
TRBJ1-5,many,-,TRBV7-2,TGTGCCAGCAGCACCGAGGGGTGGTATAGCAATCAGCCCCAGCATTTT,CASSTEGWYSNQPQHF
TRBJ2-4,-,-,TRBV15,TGTGCCACCAATCCAACCTATGGGGCCAAAAACATTCAGTACTTC,CATNPTYGAKNIQYF
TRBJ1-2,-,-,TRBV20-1,TGCAGTGCTAGAGATCCCCGGCAGGGCGGCTACACCTTC,CSARDPRQGGYTF
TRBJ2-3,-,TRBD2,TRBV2,TGTGCCACCGGGACTAGCGGGGGATTGGATACGCAGTATTTT,CATGTSGGLDTQYF
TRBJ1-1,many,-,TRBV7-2,TGTGCCAGCAGTCCCGGGGTGGCGACTGAAGCTTTCTTT,CASSPGVATEAFF
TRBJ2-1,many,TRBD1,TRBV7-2,TGTGCCAGCAGCACGCGGACAGGGGGCTCCTACAATGAGCAGTTCTTC,CASSTRTGGSYNEQFF
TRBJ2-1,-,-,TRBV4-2,TGTGCCAGCAGCCAAGCCGCTAACTCCTACAATGAGCAGTTCTTC,CASSQAANSYNEQFF
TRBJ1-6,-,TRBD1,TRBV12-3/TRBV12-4,TGTGCCAGCCGGCCCGGACAGGGTTCACCCCTCCACTTT,CASRPGQGSPLHF
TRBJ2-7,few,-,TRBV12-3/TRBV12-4,TGTGCCAGCAGTTCCAATTTGGGTTTTGTGCAGTACTTC,CASSSNLGFVQYF
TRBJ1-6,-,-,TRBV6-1,TGTGCCAGGTTCTGGAGTAGCTCACCCCTCCACTTT,CARFWSSSPLHF
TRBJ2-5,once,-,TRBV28,TGTGCCAGCAGTTTATCCGGAGCAGGGAATCACGAGACCCAGTACTTC,CASSLSGAGNHETQYF
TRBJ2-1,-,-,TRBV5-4,TGTGCCAGCAGCGGGGGACCAATCACTGAGCAGTTCTTC,CASSGGPITEQFF
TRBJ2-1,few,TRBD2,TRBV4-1,TGCGCCAGCAGCCAAGAGAACGGGGGGGCGGGGAATGAGCAGTTCTTC,CASSQENGGAGNEQFF
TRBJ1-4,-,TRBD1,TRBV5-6,TGTGCCAGCAGACATGCACAGGGGGCGACTAATGAAAAACTGTTTTTT,CASRHAQGATNEKLFF
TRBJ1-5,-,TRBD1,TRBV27,TGTGCCAGCATCCACACAGGGGAGGGCAATCAGCCCCAGCATTTT,CASIHTGEGNQPQHF
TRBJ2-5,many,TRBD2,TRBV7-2,TGTGCCAGCAGCTGGGGACTAGCGGGGGGAGGTCGAGAGACCCAGTACTTC,CASSWGLAGGGRETQYF
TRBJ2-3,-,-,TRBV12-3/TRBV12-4,TGTGCCAGCAGTTTGACAGGCAGGGCAGATACGCAGTATTTT,CASSLTGRADTQYF
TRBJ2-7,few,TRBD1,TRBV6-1,TGTGCCAGCAGTGACCTACAGGGGATCGGCGAGCAGTACTTC,CASSDLQGIGEQYF
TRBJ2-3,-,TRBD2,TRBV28,TGTGCCAGTCGGGAGGCCATAAGCACAGATACGCAGTATTTT,CASREAISTDTQYF
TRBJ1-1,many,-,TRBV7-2,TGTGCCAGCAGCTTAGCGCCCGCGAACACTGAAGCTTTCTTT,CASSLAPANTEAFF
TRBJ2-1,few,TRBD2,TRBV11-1,TGTGCCAGCAGGGGAACTAGCGGGGGATACAATGAGCAGTTCTTC,CASRGTSGGYNEQFF
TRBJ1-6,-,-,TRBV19,TGTGCCAGTAGTCCGGGTTGGAGAAGCTCCTATAATTCACCCCTCCACTTT,CASSPGWRSSYNSPLHF
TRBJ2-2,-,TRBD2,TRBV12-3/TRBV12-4,TGTGCCAGCAGCTCGACTAGCGGGAAACGACTGAACACCGGGGAGCTGTTTTTT,CASSSTSGKRLNTGELFF
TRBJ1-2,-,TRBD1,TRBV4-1,TGCGCCAGCAGCCCCGACTCGACAGGGAATTATGGCTACACCTTC,CASSPDSTGNYGYTF
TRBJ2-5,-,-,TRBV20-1,TGCAGTAGCCCTAGCCGTGAGACCCAGTACTTC,CSSPSRETQYF
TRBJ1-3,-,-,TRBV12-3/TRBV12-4,TGTGCCAGCACCCTCGGGGTTTCGGGAAACACCATATATTTT,CASTLGVSGNTIYF
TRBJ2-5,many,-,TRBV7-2,TGTGCCAGCAGCCGCTACGCCCTGGGGACCCAGTACTTC,CASSRYALGTQYF
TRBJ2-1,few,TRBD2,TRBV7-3,TGTGCCAGCAGCCCTAATACCGGGACTAGCGGGAGCTTTGAGCAGTTCTTC,CASSPNTGTSGSFEQFF
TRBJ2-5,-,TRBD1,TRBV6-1,TGTGCCAGCAGTGAGGACAGGGTGAAAGAGACCCAGTACTTC,CASSEDRVKETQYF
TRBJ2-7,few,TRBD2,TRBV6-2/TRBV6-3,TGTGCCAGCAGTTACTCGACGGATGGACTAGCGGGAGTGTCCCCTTACGAGCAGTACTTC,CASSYSTDGLAGVSPYEQYF
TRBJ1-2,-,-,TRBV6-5,TGTGCCAGCAGTTACTCAGGGATGGGCTACACCTTC,CASSYSGMGYTF
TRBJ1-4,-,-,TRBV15,TGTGCCACCAGCAGAGATCGTAGGACGACGAATGAAAAACTGTTTTTT,CATSRDRRTTNEKLFF
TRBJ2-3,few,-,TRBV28,TGTGCCAGCAGTTTAAGGGACGGCGCCCCTACAGATACGCAGTATTTT,CASSLRDGAPTDTQYF
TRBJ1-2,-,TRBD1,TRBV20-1,TGCAGTGCTAGTATTTCGGGACAGAGGGGATATGGCTACACCTTC,CSASISGQRGYGYTF
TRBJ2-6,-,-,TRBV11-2,TGTGCCAGCAGCCCACAGGTCTCCGGGGCCAACGTCCTGACTTTC,CASSPQVSGANVLTF
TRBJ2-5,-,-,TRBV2,TGTGCCAGCAGTGAATTGACCAAGCAAGAGACCCAGTACTTC,CASSELTKQETQYF
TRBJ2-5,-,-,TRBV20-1,TGCAGTGCTGCCCTCGTGGCACGGGGTCAAGAGACCCAGTACTTC,CSAALVARGQETQYF
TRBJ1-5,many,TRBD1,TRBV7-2,TGTGCCAGCAGCCCGAGACAGGGAGGACAGCCCCAGCATTTT,CASSPRQGGQPQHF
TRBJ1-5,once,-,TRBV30,TGTGCCTGGAGCAACAGGGCCGATCAGCCCCAGCATTTT,CAWSNRADQPQHF
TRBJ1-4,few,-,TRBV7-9,TGTGCCAGCAGCTTAGCGCTGACAGGAGGTTGGCCGGATGAAAAACTGTTTTTT,CASSLALTGGWPDEKLFF
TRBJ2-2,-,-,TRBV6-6,TGTGCCAGCAGGCAGGGGGGGGAGCTGTTTTTT,CASRQGGELFF
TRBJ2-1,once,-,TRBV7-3,TGTGCCAGCAGCTTGAGGCCGGTGAGCTCCTACAATGAGCAGTTCTTC,CASSLRPVSSYNEQFF
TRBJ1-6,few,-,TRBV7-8,TGTGCCAGCAGCTTAGGGTCTTTCTATAATTCACCCCTCCACTTT,CASSLGSFYNSPLHF
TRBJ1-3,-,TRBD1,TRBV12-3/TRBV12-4,TGTGCCAGCAGTCCTGGACAGGGAGACACCATATATTTT,CASSPGQGDTIYF